These T cell receptor beta chains were read from a single sample in a study of cytomegalovirus exposure and HLA in healthy donors. Clones were read by immunoSEQ multiplex PCR, and TCRdb kept only the in-frame ones, dropping some. The sample has approximately 190,000 clones; roughly 87% are singletons. Sequenced input: PBMCs. Source of these receptors: a boy aged 2 to 9 in good health and CMV-seronegative. CDR3s include the opening cysteine and the closing phenylalanine or tryptophan. The D gene is left open where the match is weak. Part of the rows lack a size; the others show once, few, many or a class for expanded clones.

d_call: TRBD2; j_call: TRBJ2-1; clone_size: -; v_call: TRBV11-3; cdr3_nt: TGTGCCAGCAGCTTATATAGCGGGACCGACAATGAGCAGTTCTTC; cdr3_aa: CASSLYSGTDNEQFF
d_call: -; j_call: TRBJ1-6; clone_size: -; v_call: TRBV6-5; cdr3_nt: TGTGCCAGCAGTTACTCGGGGGCTTGGGATTCACCCCTCCACTTT; cdr3_aa: CASSYSGAWDSPLHF
d_call: TRBD2; j_call: TRBJ2-5; clone_size: -; v_call: TRBV6-1; cdr3_nt: TGTGCCAGCAGTGCGGAGAGCGGGGGGGCTTGGGAGACCCAGTACTTC; cdr3_aa: CASSAESGGAWETQYF
d_call: TRBD1; j_call: TRBJ2-5; clone_size: -; v_call: TRBV7-9; cdr3_nt: TGTGCCAGCAGCCTCTGGACAGGTCAAGAGACCCAGTACTTC; cdr3_aa: CASSLWTGQETQYF
d_call: TRBD1; j_call: TRBJ2-7; clone_size: -; v_call: TRBV2; cdr3_nt: TGTGCCAGCAGTGTTGGCGTGGGGACAGACCGATCCTACGAGCAGTACTTC; cdr3_aa: CASSVGVGTDRSYEQYF
d_call: -; j_call: TRBJ2-7; clone_size: once; v_call: TRBV18; cdr3_nt: TGTGCCAGCTCACCACGGCCAGGGCCGCCCTACGAGCAGTACTTC; cdr3_aa: CASSPRPGPPYEQYF
d_call: TRBD1; j_call: TRBJ1-2; clone_size: -; v_call: TRBV4-1; cdr3_nt: TGCGCCAGCAGCCAAAGGGGGCCGGACTATGGCTACACCTTC; cdr3_aa: CASSQRGPDYGYTF
d_call: -; j_call: TRBJ1-2; clone_size: once; v_call: TRBV2; cdr3_nt: TGTGCCAGCAGTATAGGGGGAACGGGGCATGGCTACACCTTC; cdr3_aa: CASSIGGTGHGYTF
d_call: TRBD2; j_call: TRBJ2-3; clone_size: -; v_call: TRBV4-1; cdr3_nt: TGCGCCAGCAGCCAAGCGACCGGGACTAGCAGCACAGATACGCAGTATTTT; cdr3_aa: CASSQATGTSSTDTQYF
d_call: TRBD2; j_call: TRBJ2-5; clone_size: -; v_call: TRBV7-2; cdr3_nt: TGTGCCAGCAGCTCGTTAGCGGGGGCGGAGACCCAGTACTTC; cdr3_aa: CASSSLAGAETQYF
d_call: -; j_call: TRBJ2-7; clone_size: -; v_call: TRBV7-9; cdr3_nt: TGTGCCAGCGGCCCGAGCGGGACAGGCTCGCTCGAGCAGTACTTC; cdr3_aa: CASGPSGTGSLEQYF
d_call: -; j_call: TRBJ1-2; clone_size: -; v_call: TRBV19; cdr3_nt: TGTGCCAGTAGTATAGCAGGGGCAACAGCTAACTATGGCTACACCTTC; cdr3_aa: CASSIAGATANYGYTF
d_call: -; j_call: TRBJ2-7; clone_size: -; v_call: TRBV6-1; cdr3_nt: TGTGCCAGCCGCTGGCTCTTCTACGAGCAGTACTTC; cdr3_aa: CASRWLFYEQYF
d_call: -; j_call: TRBJ1-1; clone_size: -; v_call: TRBV28; cdr3_nt: TGTGCCAGCAGGCTGGGAGGGCAGGGGAACACTGAAGCTTTCTTT; cdr3_aa: CASRLGGQGNTEAFF
d_call: -; j_call: TRBJ1-1; clone_size: -; v_call: TRBV27; cdr3_nt: TGTGCCAGCAGTGGGCCACCCAACACTGAAGCTTTCTTT; cdr3_aa: CASSGPPNTEAFF
d_call: TRBD1; j_call: TRBJ1-1; clone_size: -; v_call: TRBV30; cdr3_nt: TGTGCCTGGAGTGTCACAGGGGGCTCTGAAGCTTTCTTT; cdr3_aa: CAWSVTGGSEAFF
d_call: TRBD1; j_call: TRBJ2-2; clone_size: -; v_call: TRBV6-1; cdr3_nt: TGTGCCAGCAGTGCCCGACAGGGGGCGAACACCGGGGAGCTGTTTTTT; cdr3_aa: CASSARQGANTGELFF
d_call: -; j_call: TRBJ2-2; clone_size: -; v_call: TRBV5-1; cdr3_nt: TGCGCCAGCAGCCTCTCCGGGGAGGGGGAGCTGTTTTTT; cdr3_aa: CASSLSGEGELFF
d_call: TRBD2; j_call: TRBJ2-3; clone_size: -; v_call: TRBV28; cdr3_nt: TGTGCCAGCAGTTTTAGCGGGGTTGCAGATACGCAGTATTTT; cdr3_aa: CASSFSGVADTQYF
d_call: -; j_call: TRBJ1-1; clone_size: -; v_call: TRBV30; cdr3_nt: TGTGCCTGGAGTCCGGGGGGCGCTGAAGCTTTCTTT; cdr3_aa: CAWSPGGAEAFF
d_call: -; j_call: TRBJ2-3; clone_size: -; v_call: TRBV5-1; cdr3_nt: TGCGCCAGCAGCCAGCAGGGTTACACAGATACGCAGTATTTT; cdr3_aa: CASSQQGYTDTQYF
d_call: TRBD1; j_call: TRBJ1-6; clone_size: few; v_call: TRBV6-5; cdr3_nt: TGTGCCAGCAGTTACTCCGGGCAGGGGGAATCACCCCTCCACTTT; cdr3_aa: CASSYSGQGESPLHF
d_call: -; j_call: TRBJ2-2; clone_size: -; v_call: TRBV19; cdr3_nt: TGTGCCAGTATCGCGGGACGTAACACCGGGGAGCTGTTTTTT; cdr3_aa: CASIAGRNTGELFF
d_call: TRBD1; j_call: TRBJ2-2; clone_size: -; v_call: TRBV25-1; cdr3_nt: TGTGCCAGCAGTGAGTGGGACAGGAGTAACACCGGGGAGCTGTTTTTT; cdr3_aa: CASSEWDRSNTGELFF
d_call: -; j_call: TRBJ2-7; clone_size: -; v_call: TRBV6-1; cdr3_nt: TGTGCCAGCTTTCCTTTGGCAAGCTCCTACGAGCAGTACTTC; cdr3_aa: CASFPLASSYEQYF
d_call: -; j_call: TRBJ2-1; clone_size: -; v_call: TRBV5-1; cdr3_nt: TGCGCCAGCAGCTTGACAAACAGGGCGGCAGACGAGCAGTTCTTC; cdr3_aa: CASSLTNRAADEQFF
d_call: -; j_call: TRBJ2-1; clone_size: -; v_call: TRBV11-2; cdr3_nt: TGTGCCAGCACGTACACGGGTGAGCAGTTCTTC; cdr3_aa: CASTYTGEQFF
d_call: -; j_call: TRBJ1-1; clone_size: -; v_call: TRBV29-1; cdr3_nt: TGCAGCGTTGAACTTTGGACCCGGGGGGGCAACACTGAAGCTTTCTTT; cdr3_aa: CSVELWTRGGNTEAFF
d_call: TRBD2; j_call: TRBJ2-2; clone_size: -; v_call: TRBV9; cdr3_nt: TGTGCCAGCAGCGTCCAACTAGCGGAGAACACCGGGGAGCTGTTTTTT; cdr3_aa: CASSVQLAENTGELFF
d_call: TRBD1; j_call: TRBJ1-4; clone_size: few; v_call: TRBV28; cdr3_nt: TGTGCCAGCAGTTTCGGGGGACAGTCTAATGAAAAACTGTTTTTT; cdr3_aa: CASSFGGQSNEKLFF
d_call: -; j_call: TRBJ1-5; clone_size: -; v_call: TRBV28; cdr3_nt: TGTGCCAGCAGTTGGGCCCTTAGCAATCAGCCCCAGCATTTT; cdr3_aa: CASSWALSNQPQHF
d_call: -; j_call: TRBJ2-5; clone_size: -; v_call: TRBV19; cdr3_nt: TGTGCCAGTAGTATGCTCCGCGAGGGAGAGACCCAGTACTTC; cdr3_aa: CASSMLREGETQYF
d_call: -; j_call: TRBJ2-7; clone_size: -; v_call: TRBV21-1; cdr3_nt: TGTGCCAGCAGCAGATACGGGACTCCCTCCTACGAGCAGTACTTC; cdr3_aa: CASSRYGTPSYEQYF
d_call: TRBD1; j_call: TRBJ2-5; clone_size: once; v_call: TRBV2; cdr3_nt: TGTGCCAGCCCCCGCGGGTCAGGGGGAGAGACCCAGTACTTC; cdr3_aa: CASPRGSGGETQYF
d_call: -; j_call: TRBJ2-5; clone_size: -; v_call: TRBV11-2; cdr3_nt: TGTGCCAGCAGGCAAATGGGGCGAGAGACCCAGTACTTC; cdr3_aa: CASRQMGRETQYF
d_call: TRBD2; j_call: TRBJ2-1; clone_size: -; v_call: TRBV29-1; cdr3_nt: TGCAGCGTCTACTCTTGGGGACTAGCGGGGCTTAGCTCCTACAATGAGCAGTTCTTC; cdr3_aa: CSVYSWGLAGLSSYNEQFF
d_call: TRBD1; j_call: TRBJ2-7; clone_size: once; v_call: TRBV4-1; cdr3_nt: TGCGCCAGCAGCCAAGTACAGGGGACCTACGAGCAGTACTTC; cdr3_aa: CASSQVQGTYEQYF
d_call: TRBD2; j_call: TRBJ2-7; clone_size: few; v_call: TRBV6-1; cdr3_nt: TGTGCCAGCAGTGGACTAGCGGGAATCTCCTACGAGCAGTACTTC; cdr3_aa: CASSGLAGISYEQYF
d_call: -; j_call: TRBJ2-7; clone_size: medium-sized; v_call: TRBV6-1; cdr3_nt: TGTGCCAGCAGTGAAGGGTCCGGACATTCCTACGAGCAGTACTTC; cdr3_aa: CASSEGSGHSYEQYF
d_call: -; j_call: TRBJ1-2; clone_size: -; v_call: TRBV27; cdr3_nt: TGTGCCAGCAGTCTTGGGACACGGATGAATATTTATGGCTACACCTTC; cdr3_aa: CASSLGTRMNIYGYTF
d_call: TRBD2; j_call: TRBJ2-4; clone_size: -; v_call: TRBV28; cdr3_nt: TGTGCCAGCAGTCCGACTAGCGGGCTAGCCAAAAACATTCAGTACTTC; cdr3_aa: CASSPTSGLAKNIQYF
d_call: -; j_call: TRBJ2-7; clone_size: -; v_call: TRBV6-1; cdr3_nt: TGTGCCAGCAGTGAAAGGTTTTTGGGGGCCAGTCTTTACGAGCAGTACTTC; cdr3_aa: CASSERFLGASLYEQYF
d_call: -; j_call: TRBJ2-7; clone_size: few; v_call: TRBV6-6; cdr3_nt: TGTGCCAGCAGAAAGGGGGACGCCTACGAGCAGTACTTC; cdr3_aa: CASRKGDAYEQYF
d_call: -; j_call: TRBJ2-5; clone_size: -; v_call: TRBV13; cdr3_nt: TGTGCCAGCAGCTTAGGGGTCGCGGAGACCCAGTACTTC; cdr3_aa: CASSLGVAETQYF
d_call: TRBD1; j_call: TRBJ1-6; clone_size: -; v_call: TRBV5-4; cdr3_nt: TGTGCCAGCAGCAAACAGGGGGTTCTTTCACCCCTCCACTTT; cdr3_aa: CASSKQGVLSPLHF
d_call: TRBD1; j_call: TRBJ2-5; clone_size: -; v_call: TRBV2; cdr3_nt: TGTGCCAGCACTATGGACAGGGGGCCACAAGAGACCCAGTACTTC; cdr3_aa: CASTMDRGPQETQYF
d_call: -; j_call: TRBJ2-2; clone_size: -; v_call: TRBV6-6; cdr3_nt: TGTGCCAGCACCCCAAATCCAGGGCCCAACACCGGGGAGCTGTTTTTT; cdr3_aa: CASTPNPGPNTGELFF